The present T cell receptor (beta chain) was sequenced within a study of human T cells and chemical hapten exposure. At the level of the study: Patch tests containing 0.01% DPC, applied to the upper back, were read at 6 days.

The ends were cut back, 0 bases at V and 3 bases at J, with 9 bases in the middle. The CDR3 contains 16 residues. Germline values: CDR1 LGHNA, CDR2 YSLEER. Notes on the study in general: High-frequency TCRs, those above 1 in 1000, stayed the same after DPC sensitization. Alopecia affecting every donor means their immune response may not match healthy people's. Clustering by CDR3 similarity yielded significantly more large clusters from expanded TCRs than controls.

The time point was: patch test 2, 6 weeks after DPC sensitization. Treatment: therapeutic diphenylcyclopropenone sensitization with weekly scalp DPC. TCRdb processed the RACE reads anew with MiXCR; each CDR3 protein has one entry. The sample lists more than 85,000 distinct CDR3 sequences, approximately 11% seen once, with roughly 2.3% in the top ten. Remarks on this clonotype: Its antigen is not identified.

The specimen comprised whole blood, sampled in connection with sensitization to the hapten diphenylcyclopropenone (DPC). The sequence came from a man aged 35 to 55 with alopecia areata. Some clones in this sample may be carry-over from other donors' samples. The rearrangement joins TRBV4-3 to TRBJ2-6, with D hard to call. CDR3 loop: CASSQEPDLGANVLTF. CDR3 coding DNA: TGCGCCAGCAGCCAAGAGCCGGACCTTGGGGCCAACGTCCTGACTTTC.